The 3 T cell receptor beta chains reported below all come from one sample, sequenced in a study of T-cell memory formation after mild COVID-19. Each CDR3 protein is one row after TCRdb ran MiXCR on the 5' RACE reads. This table holds approximately 390,000 distinct CDR3 sequences, 16% found once. Material: PBMCs or a T cell subset sorted from them (not recorded which). The receptors here all came from a young man who had mild COVID-19 (a few samples of this study predate the infection). Cell type and time point are not known.

V is TRBV24-1 and J is TRBJ1-5, with D unresolved. The CDR3 spans 13 residues. V lost 1 base and J 5 bases, leaving 5 bases between the germline ends. Looked up from germline, CDR1 is KGHDR and CDR2 is SFDVKD. CDR3 nucleotides: TGTGCCACCAGTGATTTTGCGGATCAGCCCCAGCATTTT. Translation: CATSDFADQPQHF.

This sequence joins TRBV4-3 and TRBJ2-3, with D perhaps matching TRBD2 (6 bases). This CDR3 has 15 residues. Trimming removed 1 base from V and 2 bases from J, with 10 bases in between. CDR1 is LGHNA and CDR2 is YSLEER in the germline V gene. The CDR3 DNA is TGCGCCAGCAGCCAAGGTTCGGGGGACACAGATACGCAGTATTTT. It yields the protein CASSQGSGDTDTQYF.

V gene TRBV6-2 or TRBV6-3 combines with J gene TRBJ2-2, with a weak D call TRBD2 (6 bases). Germline CDR1 reads MNHEY; CDR2 reads SVGEGT. V was clipped by 2 bases and J by 4 bases, with 20 bases between them. This CDR3 is built from 18 residues. CDR3 residues: CASSYMYSLAAITGELFF. For the CDR3, the DNA is TGTGCCAGCAGTTACATGTATTCTTTAGCGGCCATCACCGGGGAGCTGTTTTTT.